This T cell receptor (beta chain) was sequenced in a study of prognosis after radiotherapy for stage I lung cancer. Turning to the study itself: Medical inoperability was the status assigned to all non-small cell lung cancer patients.

General study findings and limits: The study found lower Shannon entropy after stereotactic body radiation therapy in patients who developed distant metastases.

TCR beta CDR3 amplification from genomic DNA was performed by two-round multiplex PCR. It was primers specific to each TRBV and TRBJ gene that first-round PCR used. It was universal primers that the second PCR round used. TCRdb analysed the multiplex PCR reads with MiXCR anew, one entry per CDR3 protein. The repertoire holds 38,000 or so distinct CDR3 sequences, with less than 25% as singletons. CDR3 length: 16 amino acids. Germline lookup yields CDR1 MNHEY and CDR2 SVGAGI. This clonotype was seen many times. Its cognate antigen is unknown. The junction departs from the called germline gene at one end, perhaps through a read error.

Sequencing was performed on PBMCs, taken before or after stereotactic body radiation therapy (not recorded which). This sequence originates from a donor over 45 with non-small cell lung cancer. This chain joins TRBV6-5 and TRBJ2-2; 9 nucleotides line up with TRBD1. CDR3 region: CASSDSTGGGTGELFF. For the CDR3, the DNA is TGTGCCAGCAGTGACTCGACAGGGGGTGGCACCGGGGAGCTGTTTTTT.